Below are 5 T cell receptor beta chains sequenced from a single sample in a study of CD8+CD57+ T cells in acquired aplastic anemia (dated 2018 in TCRdb). Expansion of CD8+CD57+ cells had been shown by flow cytometry in the patients chosen for sequencing. The data were produced on an Illumina HiSeq 2000. TCR beta VDJ combination and CDR3 sequence profiling used genomic DNA as the template. TCRdb handled the public reads itself, with Q25 trimming in fastp and clone calling in MiXCR, and kept productive beta chains. CDR3 protein duplicates are merged, each entry listing the most common genes and DNA. A total of under 350,000 distinct CDR3 sequences appear in this sample, approximately 58% of them only once. Jointly, the top ten make up approximately 1.3% of the sample. The sequenced material came from sorted CD4+, CD8+, or CD8+CD57+ T cells (not recorded which) from PBMCs. The receptors stem from a human donor with aplastic anemia.

The chain carries TRBV10-3 and TRBJ1-5; 7 nucleotides match TRBD1. J was trimmed by 3 bases and V by 5 bases; bases with no gene match: 4. This CDR3 has 14 residues. The V gene's germline CDR1 is ENHRY and CDR2 SYGVKD. The CDR3 region has the DNA TGTGCCATCAGTCCTGACAGGGACAATCAGCCCCAGCATTTT. This encodes CAISPDRDNQPQHF.

Ten or more counts support this clonotype. This rearrangement joins TRBV3-1 to TRBJ2-5; no reliable D call. Germline loops: CDR1 LGHDT, CDR2 YNNKEL (reference sequence). Trimming stripped 7 bases from V and 4 bases from J, with 10 bases between. The CDR3 runs to 12 residues. For the CDR3, the DNA is TGTGCCAGCAACGAAAGGACAGAGACCCAGTACTTC. This translates into CASNERTETQYF.

The gene calls are TRBV25-1 and TRBJ2-5; perhaps D is TRBD1 or TRBD2 (5 bases each). Germline V lookup: CDR1 MGHDK, CDR2 SYGVNS. The CDR3 consists of 15 residues. V shed 6 bases and J shed 5 bases, with 19 bases lying between them. The CDR3 bases are TGTGCCAGCAGCTTCAAGGGACGGGGCTGGGAGACCCAGTACTTC. Residues: CASSFKGRGWETQYF. Full variable domain (rest looked up from reference TRBV25-1 and TRBJ2-5): EADIYQTPRYLVIGTGKKITLECSQTMGHDKMYWYQQDPGMELHLIHYSYGVNSTEKGDLSSESTVSRIRTEHFPLTLESARPSHTSQYLCASSFKGRGWETQYFGPGTRLLVL.

This clonotype was counted many times. This chain uses TRBV6-1 with TRBJ2-5, with D unresolved. Germline V gives CDR1 MNHNS, CDR2 SASEGT. V dropped 5 bases and J dropped 5 bases, with 12 bases sitting between them. This CDR3 comprises 13 residues. The DNA for the CDR3 is TGTGCCAGCAGTCTCCCGGGTAGGGAGACCCAGTACTTC. Translating gives CASSLPGRETQYF.

Of note for this clonotype: No conserved phenylalanine or tryptophan ends this CDR3, so it is likely a read error. The DNA is left out, because the CDR3 cannot be placed on it with certainty; the CDR3 is given as TCRdb lists it. The rearrangement uses TRBV7-2 and TRBJ2-5; TRBD1 is taken as the D call from the table, unchecked against the DNA. Inclusive of both ends, the CDR3 amounts to 15 amino acids. Germline V CDR1 and CDR2: SGHTA, FQGNSA. Here the CDR3 reads CASSLGGTDQETRYS.